This TCR beta chain emerged from a study of beta chain features in type 1 diabetes. The study's findings and limits: For Type 1 diabetes patients, all four CD4+ subsets carried TCRB CDR3s that were moderately but significantly shorter.

The CDR3 consists of 14 residues. Germline V lookup: CDR1 KGHSH, CDR2 LQKENI. Trimming removed 6 bases from V and 2 bases from J; junction bases left unmatched: 6. Investigators reverse transcribed all isolated RNA, so they sequenced expressed TCRB transcripts. TCRdb keeps only in-frame clones here, not all; method: immunoSEQ multiplex PCR. The repertoire consists of more than 250,000 clones, with less than 30% occurring once and the leading ten covering more than 0.009%. As regards this clone: Antigen unknown.

J is TRBJ1-2 and V is TRBV18; 7 bases match TRBD1. Sequencing was done on a sample of naive CD4+ T cells from blood. The sequence came from a woman aged 25 to 39 with type 1 diabetes. CDR3 in DNA: TGTGCCAGCTCCCGCGGGACAGTCAACTATGGCTACACCTTC. Residues: CASSRGTVNYGYTF.